The 7 T cell receptor beta chains given below trace back to one sample, sequenced in a study of T cells in Graves' hyperthyroidism and ophthalmopathy. The TCR beta CDR3 regions underwent amplification using RNA transcripts as the source. The primer set for the first-round RT-PCR of the TCR CDR3 was HTBI. TCRdb independently ran MiXCR on the multiplex PCR reads; one entry per CDR3 protein. Among approximately 510,000 distinct CDR3 sequences listed, under 25% were seen once. The sequenced sample was blood. The receptors stem from a man aged 18 to 29 with Graves' hyperthyroidism.

Only a few counts were recorded for this clonotype. The chain carries TRBV6-1 and TRBJ1-1; 8 bases align to TRBD1. CDR1 and CDR2 (germline): MNHNS, SASEGT. J gave up 1 base and V 7 bases, and 8 bases lay outside the gene matches. This CDR3 contains 15 residues. The CDR3 reads CASKIPGTGNTEAFF. DNA for the CDR3: TGTGCCAGCAAGATACCCGGGACAGGGAACACTGAAGCTTTCTTT.

The CDR3 bases are TGCGCCAGCAGCTTGGCCAGTGGGGGAACAACTGAAGCTTTCTTT. It encodes CASSLASGGTTEAFF. J is TRBJ1-1 and V is TRBV5-1; the D gene is possibly TRBD1 (5 bases). The CDR3 has 15 residues. The germline gives CDR1 SGHRS, CDR2 YFSETQ. The V end lost 0 bases, the J end lost 5 bases, and 14 bases lay between the germline ends.

The chain recombines TRBV10-1 with TRBJ2-3, with a weak D call TRBD2 (7 bases). Germline V CDR1 and CDR2: WNHNN, SYGVQD (reference sequence). Trimming removed 2 bases at V and 8 bases at J, with 20 bases between. This CDR3 has 16 amino acids. DNA for the CDR3: TGCGCCAGCAGTGAGGGGGTCGTGGCGGGGGCAGCTACGCAGTATTTT. This codes for CASSEGVVAGAATQYF.

The J gene is TRBJ2-7, the V gene TRBV7-3; 11 nucleotides agree with TRBD2. V lost 1 base to trimming and J lost 6 bases; unmatched junction nucleotides: 17. The CDR3 has 19 amino acids. Germline CDR1 is SGHTA and CDR2 is FQGTGA. Here the CDR3 DNA reads TGTGCCAGCAGCTTAAGGTGGCTAGCGGGGGGCCCCTATCAGGCCGAGCAGTACTTC. It is translated as CASSLRWLAGGPYQAEQYF.

This clonotype was counted at least ten times. V and J are TRBV11-2 and TRBJ2-7, with a possible D match to TRBD2 (7 bases). The V gene's germline CDR1 is SGHAT and CDR2 FQNNGV. Trimming pared 9 bases from V and 3 bases from J, leaving 15 bases between. CDR3 size: 13 residues. The CDR3 sequence: CASVGGTNYEQYF. CDR3 DNA sequence: TGTGCCAGTGTCGGGGGGACAAACTACGAGCAGTACTTC.

This chain uses TRBV19 with TRBJ1-3, with D unresolved. This CDR3 region has 12 residues. CDR1 is LNHDA and CDR2 is SQIVND in the germline V gene (reference sequence). Trimming pared 3 bases from V and 2 bases from J, leaving 2 bases between. CDR3 DNA sequence: TGTGCCAGTAGTATCGCTGGAAACACCATATATTTT. Translation gives CASSIAGNTIYF.

The chain is built from TRBV9 and TRBJ1-1; no firm D call. Trimming left V 0 bases short and J 0 bases short, with 12 bases between. The CDR3 consists of 16 residues. Germline CDR1 SGDLS, CDR2 YYNGEE. CDR3 residues: CASSVAPLTLNTEAFF. In DNA form, the CDR3 reads TGTGCCAGCAGCGTAGCTCCACTGACCTTGAACACTGAAGCTTTCTTT.